The 18 T cell receptor beta chains below come from one sample, sequenced in a study of patients and donors after allogeneic stem cell transplantation (dated by TCRdb to the early 2020s). Libraries came from RT-PCR. TCRdb lists the instrument as NextSeq 550. TCRdb itself trimmed the public reads at Q25 with fastp, ran MiXCR and retained productive beta chains. Every distinct CDR3 protein forms one entry, paired with its most common genes and DNA. Counted in this sample were approximately 430,000 distinct CDR3 sequences; about a sixth of them appeared once. The ten largest make up less than 9.5% of the sample. The sample taken for sequencing was blood, either unsorted or a sorted T cell fraction (not recorded which). These receptors were collected from a human donor who was either an allogeneic HSCT recipient or a stem cell or donor lymphocyte infusion donor (not recorded which). It is not recorded whose cells these are; they may come from a transplant donor.

V usage is TRBV12-3 or TRBV12-4 and J usage is TRBJ2-3; the match to TRBD2 covers 9 bases. V dropped 5 bases and J dropped 2; count of bases not matched to a gene: 8. The CDR3 runs 16 residues. The CDR3 DNA reads as TGTGCCAGCAGTACAAAAGCGGGGGGCTACACAGATACGCAGTATTTT. This encodes CASSTKAGGYTDTQYF.

The rearrangement joins TRBV7-2 to TRBJ2-7; weak D call: TRBD2 (6 bases). This CDR3 comprises 14 residues. Germline V gives CDR1 SGHTA, CDR2 FQGNSA. V gave up 2 bases and J gave up 2 bases, with 10 bases separating them. In DNA, the CDR3 is TGTGCCAGCAGCTTACTAGCGTTTGCCTACGAGCAGTACTTC. It yields the protein CASSLLAFAYEQYF.

The gene calls are TRBV7-9 and TRBJ2-7, with D tentatively TRBD1 (5 bases). Trimming removed 7 bases from V and 3 bases from J, with 13 bases in between. The CDR3 is made up of 13 amino acids. CDR1 and CDR2 (germline): SEHNR, FQNEAQ (reference sequence). The CDR3 region is CASKMTVNYEQYF. In nucleotides, the CDR3 is TGTGCCAGCAAAATGACAGTGAACTACGAGCAGTACTTC.

This clonotype turned up a few times. The rearrangement links TRBV7-2 to TRBJ2-1; D remains unclear. Trimming took off 2 bases at V and 6 bases at J, with 8 bases between the two ends. Germline CDR1 and CDR2: SGHTA and FQGNSA. This CDR3 contains 13 residues. CDR3 protein: CASSLWRFNEQFF. The CDR3 DNA reads as TGTGCCAGCAGCTTATGGCGTTTCAATGAGCAGTTCTTC.

Many counts were recorded for this clonotype. This chain uses TRBV15 with TRBJ2-1, with 8 bases that match TRBD1. CDR3 length equals 15 residues. Trimming took 5 bases from V and 7 from J; bases not matched to a gene: 10. CDR1 and CDR2 (germline): LNHNV, YYDKDF (reference sequence). The chain's CDR3 is CATSSPGQEGNEQFF. For the CDR3, the DNA is TGTGCCACCAGCTCCCCGGGACAGGAGGGAAATGAGCAGTTCTTC.

This clonotype was picked up a small number of times. The gene calls are TRBV12-3 or TRBV12-4 and TRBJ2-1, with D possibly TRBD1 on 6 matching bases. The CDR3 extends over 13 amino acids. Between the trimmed V and J ends, which lost 5 bases and 5 bases, there was a span of 10 bases. In nucleotides, the CDR3 is TGTGCCAGCAGTCGGACAGAGAACAATGAGCAGTTCTTC. Amino acid sequence: CASSRTENNEQFF.

This clonotype was found a few times. The genes are TRBV10-3 and TRBJ2-3, with D possibly matching TRBD1 (6 bases). Germline CDR1 reads ENHRY; CDR2 reads SYGVKD. The CDR3 sequence is 15 residues long. V dropped 4 bases and J dropped 0 bases, with 11 bases sitting between them. The CDR3 is CAISVQGSSTDTQYF. CDR3 coding DNA: TGTGCCATCAGTGTGCAGGGGAGTAGCACAGATACGCAGTATTTT.

The genes are TRBV11-1 and TRBJ2-7; D not certain. The CDR3 length is 13 residues. Looked up from germline, CDR1 is SGHAT and CDR2 is FQDESV (reference sequence). V shed 1 base and J shed 7 bases, with 11 bases lying between them. Here the CDR3 reads CASSLVGSLEQYF. CDR3 bases: TGTGCCAGCAGCTTAGTGGGCTCCTTGGAGCAGTACTTC.

This clonotype was recorded a few times. V is TRBV7-3 and J is TRBJ1-2; D is uncertain. CDR1 and CDR2 (germline): SGHTA, FQGTGA. Trimming pared 2 bases from V and 4 bases from J, leaving 14 bases between. This CDR3 has 15 residues. The CDR3 nucleotides are TGTGCCAGCAGCTTATCGATAGACGGGATCTATGGCTACACCTTC. Residues: CASSLSIDGIYGYTF.

The chain recombines TRBV20-1 with TRBJ1-3; D is perhaps TRBD1 (5 bases). The CDR3 loop spans 16 amino acids. CDR1 is DFQATT and CDR2 is SNEGSKA in the germline V gene (reference sequence). The V gene lost 1 base and the J gene lost 3 bases, with 16 bases spanning the gap. CDR3 region: CSARGRSSGLGNTIYF. The CDR3 bases are TGCAGTGCTAGAGGCCGTAGTTCGGGGCTTGGAAACACCATATATTTT.

The chain is built from TRBV7-9 and TRBJ2-7; 7 nucleotides match TRBD1. This CDR3 contains 17 residues. The germline V gene encodes CDR1 SEHNR and CDR2 FQNEAQ (reference sequence). With V trimmed by 5 bases and J by 4 bases, 17 bases remained unmatched. In DNA form, the CDR3 reads TGTGCCAGCAGCCCCACCCCGCGACAGGGCCGGAATTACGAGCAGTACTTC. This gives the protein CASSPTPRQGRNYEQYF.

This chain connects TRBV7-8 to TRBJ2-3; TRBD2 might be the D (6 bases). Germline loops: CDR1 SGHVS, CDR2 FQNEAQ. This CDR3 spans 17 amino acids. The ends were cut back, 5 bases at V and 0 bases at J, with 18 bases in the middle. This CDR3 reads CASSPGISSASTDTQYF. CDR3 in DNA: TGTGCCAGCAGCCCCGGCATATCTAGCGCTAGCACAGATACGCAGTATTTT.

The CDR3 DNA reads as TGCGCCAGCACCCTCAGGGAGGGTTGGTACAATGAGCAGTTCTTC. As protein: CASTLREGWYNEQFF. The gene calls are TRBV5-1 and TRBJ2-1; 7 bases fit TRBD2. The CDR3 extends over 15 amino acids. With V trimmed by 6 bases and J by 4 bases, 10 bases remained unmatched. The germline V gene encodes CDR1 SGHRS and CDR2 YFSETQ.

The rearrangement uses TRBV18 and TRBJ2-1; D is ambiguous. The CDR3 sequence is 13 residues long. Germline values: CDR1 KGHSH, CDR2 LQKENI. V was cut by 8 bases and J by 2 bases, with 10 bases left in between. The CDR3: CASTYIAYNEQFF. CDR3 coding DNA: TGTGCCAGCACCTATATTGCCTACAATGAGCAGTTCTTC.

The rearrangement links TRBV10-3 to TRBJ2-1; 13 bases match TRBD2. Germline values: CDR1 ENHRY, CDR2 SYGVKD. J was trimmed by 12 bases and V by 6 bases; bases with no gene match: 11. The CDR3 loop spans 15 amino acids. The CDR3 sequence: CAISATSGRALGQFF. The CDR3 bases are TGTGCCATCAGCGCTACTAGCGGGAGGGCCCTGGGGCAGTTCTTC.

V gene TRBV12-3 or TRBV12-4 combines with J gene TRBJ2-7; weak D call: TRBD2 (5 bases). The length of the CDR3 is 13 residues. Trimming took 8 bases from V and 3 from J, leaving 14 bases between them. This chain's CDR3 is CASSDSKSYEQYF. The CDR3 DNA reads TGTGCCAGCTCGGACTCAAAGAGCTACGAGCAGTACTTC.

Only a few counts were recorded for this clonotype. The chain is built from TRBV4-2 and TRBJ2-3; TRBD2 aligns across 14 bases. Germline V CDR1 and CDR2: LGHNA, YNFKEQ. The junction had 10 bases not matched to a gene; V was cut back by 0 bases and J by 2 bases. This CDR3 comprises 20 residues. CDR3 loop: CASSQDGRLAGGPHTDTQYF. CDR3 in DNA: TGTGCCAGCAGCCAAGATGGGAGACTAGCGGGAGGGCCTCACACAGATACGCAGTATTTT.

In this sample, this clonotype turned up a few times. V gene TRBV7-8 combines with J gene TRBJ2-2; TRBD2 agrees at 8 bases. V lost 3 bases to trimming and J lost 15 bases; unmatched junction nucleotides: 9. This CDR3 has 13 amino acids. Germline loops: CDR1 SGHVS, CDR2 FQNEAQ. The DNA of the CDR3 is TGTGCCAGCAGCTTTAGGACTCCGGGGGGGATGTTTTTT. Residues: CASSFRTPGGMFF.